The clone carrying this T cell receptor beta chain has just one count. Antigen specificity is unknown. Donors were ostensibly healthy at sampling, although undocumented immune exposures were probable. This specimen comes from a study of cytomegalovirus exposure and HLA in healthy donors. Study results and limitations: For most TCR beta V segments, an earlier analysis put the productive rate at about 87% or about 30% of the time. TRBV6-2, TRBV6-3 and some other V segments were excluded as indistinguishable.

J lost 7 bases, V lost 7 bases, and 12 bases had no gene match. Germline V gene lookup returns CDR1 SQVTM and CDR2 ANQGSEA. The CDR3 is made up of 14 amino acids. With 60 Vbeta and 13 Jbeta primers, the PCR was carried out. Profiling relied on immunoSEQ multiplex PCR, and the TCRdb table lists in-frame clones only, not all of them. Of 100,000 to 150,000 clones in the sample, 65% to 85% were seen once. The gene calls are TRBV29-1 and TRBJ2-2; 7 nucleotides match TRBD1. Input material: PBMCs. This receptor was taken from a woman aged 35 to 49 in good health and CMV-seropositive. The DNA of the CDR3 is TGCAGCGCGGCTAACAGGGGATTGATCGGGGAGCTGTTTTTT. Its translation is CSAANRGLIGELFF.